This TCR beta chain was recorded in a study of T cells expressing NK-cell markers. Study summary: Sorted CD3+CD56-NKG2C+, CD3+CD56+NKG2C+ and CD3+CD56+NKG2C- T cells supplied the TCR beta repertoires. Study conclusions and caveats: CD8+ T cells in over five donors included dominant NKG2C+ clonotypes at about 1.0-8%.

It was by 5'RACE template switching with UMIs that TCR beta cDNA was made. With the 5' RACE reads reprocessed, TCRdb shows one record per CDR3 protein and no DNA. The table lists 150,000 to 160,000 distinct CDR3 sequences, with around 35% in the top ten. As regards this clonotype: The target antigen is unknown.

This TCR was sampled from a woman between 45 and 65 years old in good health. Sequencing used blood T cells: a sorted CD56 or NKG2C T cell subset, CD4+ or CD8+ T cells, or bulk PBMC T cells (not recorded which).

This CDR3 is CASRPRDHNYEQYF. The rearrangement links TRBV2 to TRBJ2-7; the D gene TCRdb calls, TRBD1, cannot be checked with no DNA. The CDR3 has 14 amino acids. Germline V gene lookup returns CDR1 SNHLY and CDR2 FYNNEI.